Listed here are 3 T cell receptor beta chains from one sample, sequenced in a study of OX40 agonist ivuxolimab in advanced cancers. The method was the immunoSEQ multiplex PCR assay. TCRdb provides this immuneACCESS table in a form limited to in-frame rearrangements. Some clones are lacking; in checked studies, under half of them reflect an unresolved V gene, and why the rest are absent is not known. The sample contains some 48,000 clones, around 80% of them found a single time. 20% to 25% of the sample goes to the ten largest clones. The specimen comprised CD4+ or CD8+ T cells sorted from blood, sampled in a trial of the OX40 agonist ivuxolimab. The source of these receptors is an adult with an advanced solid tumor such as melanoma, head and neck, liver or kidney cancer.

The chain has TRBV5-5 and TRBJ1-1; 9 nucleotides match TRBD1. CDR1 is SGHKS, CDR2 YYEKEE, per germline (reference sequence). The CDR3 consists of 15 residues. Trimming removed 4 bases from V and 1 base from J; junction bases left unmatched: 5. The CDR3 nucleotides are TGTGCCAGCAGCGTAGGGGACAGGGCGAACACTGAAGCTTTCTTT. Amino acid sequence: CASSVGDRANTEAFF.

The chain combines TRBV29-1 with TRBJ2-2; tentatively, D is TRBD1 (5 bases). CDR3 length: 13 residues. Trimming left V 7 bases short and J 6 bases short, with 15 bases between. Per the germline V gene, CDR1 is SQVTM and CDR2 is ANQGSEA. The CDR3 DNA sequence: TGCAGCGCGCTACTACCAGGGTCCGGGGAGCTGTTTTTT. Residues: CSALLPGSGELFF.

The chain employs TRBV5-1 and TRBJ2-1, with D perhaps matching TRBD2 (6 bases). CDR3 length: 16 amino acids. Germline V lookup: CDR1 SGHRS, CDR2 YFSETQ. Between the trimmed V and J ends, which lost 1 base and 1 base, there was a span of 12 bases. The CDR3 sequence: CASSLYLTRSYNEQFF. CDR3 in DNA: TGCGCCAGCAGCTTGTATCTGACTAGGTCCTACAATGAGCAGTTCTTC. The full variable domain, its missing parts supplied by reference TRBV5-1 and TRBJ2-1, is KAGVTQTPRYLIKTRGQQVTLSCSPISGHRSVSWYQQTPGQGLQFLFEYFSETQRNKGNFPGRFSGRQFSNSRSEMNVSTLELGDSALYLCASSLYLTRSYNEQFFGPGTRLTVL.